This T cell receptor beta chain was captured in a study of CD8+ T cells in alopecia areata. Whole-study results and caveats: Researchers report lesional scalp, most notably alopecia totalis/universalis, outstripped normal scalp in clonality.

CDR1 is SGDLS and CDR2 is YYNGEE in the germline V gene. The CDR3 is 15 residues long. V shed 0 bases and J 6 bases; nucleotides not matched to a gene: 6. cDNA prepared by RNA extraction and subsequent reverse transcription served as the template for sequencing. Method: immunoSEQ multiplex PCR; TCRdb's copy keeps in-frame clones and lacks some. The table records about 200,000 clones, approximately 60% of them present only once. This clone has a single count. Its antigen is unknown. The TCR comes from a human donor in good health. The sequencing input was CD8+ T cells sorted from blood. The chain uses TRBV9 and TRBJ1-5; TRBD1 aligns across 7 bases. CDR3 nucleotide sequence: TGTGCCAGCAGCGTAGATGAGGGGGCCGCTCAGCCCCAGCATTTT. This sequence encodes CASSVDEGAAQPQHF. Complete variable domain (other parts from reference TRBV9 and TRBJ1-5): DSGVTQTPKHLITATGQRVTLRCSPRSGDLSVYWYQQSLDQGLQFLIQYYNGEERAKGNILERFSAQQFPDLHSELNLSSLELGDSALYFCASSVDEGAAQPQHFGDGTRLSIL.